This TCR beta chain was observed in a study of cytomegalovirus exposure and HLA in healthy donors. This CDR3 has 15 amino acids. The V gene's germline CDR1 is LNHDA and CDR2 SQIVND (reference sequence). The V gene end was trimmed by 6 bases and the J gene end by 3 bases; junction bases not matched to a gene: 10. This PCR relied on a set of 60 Vbeta primers and 13 Jbeta primers. The data were produced by immunoSEQ multiplex PCR, yet TCRdb's version contains in-frame clones alone and is incomplete. The data contain around 90,000 clones, about four fifths of them seen just once; the ten biggest clones take up about 3.5%.

The chain is built from TRBV19 and TRBJ1-2, with 7 bases aligning to TRBD1. The TCR sequence derives from a male donor in good health and CMV-seropositive. Sequencing was carried out using PBMCs. CDR3 sequence: CASSARNTGDYGYTF. CDR3 coding DNA: TGTGCCAGTAGCGCGCGGAACACAGGGGACTATGGCTACACCTTC.